The 12 T cell receptor beta chains below come from one sample, sequenced in a study of cytomegalovirus exposure and HLA in healthy donors. The PCR contained 60 Vbeta and 13 Jbeta primers. Sequencing used immunoSEQ multiplex PCR; TCRdb keeps in-frame clones, though not all of them. This sample's clone table lists around 50,000 clones. Sequencing was done on a sample of PBMCs. The receptors shown here come from a woman in her forties or fifties in good health and CMV-seropositive.

The V call is TRBV2, the J call TRBJ2-3; possible D gene TRBD2, 5 bases. Germline lookup yields CDR1 SNHLY and CDR2 FYNNEI. The CDR3 contains 14 residues. Trimming pared 3 bases from V and 14 bases from J, leaving 21 bases between. CDR3 loop: CASSDWVVEGDMYF. CDR3 nucleotides: TGTGCCAGCAGTGACTGGGTTGTAGAGGGCGATATGTATTTT.

V and J are TRBV5-4 and TRBJ2-2; 7 bases are a match to TRBD1. This CDR3 is built from 17 residues. The junction had 9 bases not matched to a gene; V was cut back by 4 bases and J by 0 bases. The germline gives CDR1 SGHNT, CDR2 YYREEE (reference sequence). CDR3 residues: CASSEGQYNANTGELFF. The CDR3 DNA follows: TGTGCCAGCAGCGAGGGACAGTACAACGCGAACACCGGGGAGCTGTTTTTT.

The chain employs TRBV12-5 and TRBJ2-3; tentative D call: TRBD2 (5 bases). Trimming cost V 7 bases and J 0 bases, with 14 bases left between them. Germline-derived CDR1 and CDR2 are LGHNT and FRNRAP. The CDR3 runs to 15 residues. The CDR3 DNA reads TGTGCTAGTGCCCCATCGGGGTTGAGCACAGATACGCAGTATTTT. It yields the protein CASAPSGLSTDTQYF.

The chain recombines TRBV15 with TRBJ2-7; unclear D gene. The CDR3 is 14 amino acids. CDR1 and CDR2 from the germline V gene are LNHNV and YYDKDF (reference sequence). V lost 0 bases and J 2 bases, leaving 8 bases between the germline ends. In DNA form, the CDR3 reads TGTGCCACCAGCAGAGATAGACTTACCTACGAGCAGTACTTC. Its translation: CATSRDRLTYEQYF.

The chain carries TRBV4-3 and TRBJ2-7, with 7 bases that match TRBD2. The CDR3 loop spans 15 amino acids. With V trimmed by 0 bases and J by 0 bases, 2 bases remained unmatched. Germline assignment: CDR1 LGHNA and CDR2 YSLEER. The CDR3 reads CASSQDRDYSYEQYF. The CDR3 nucleotides are TGCGCCAGCAGCCAAGACAGGGACTACTCCTACGAGCAGTACTTC.

The V and J genes are TRBV9 and TRBJ2-6; D may be TRBD1 (5 bases). This CDR3 spans 18 amino acids. Germline CDR1 reads SGDLS; CDR2 reads YYNGEE. Trimming pared 8 bases from V and 3 bases from J, leaving 24 bases between. In DNA form, the CDR3 reads TGTGCCAGACAACTCCCTGGGCAGGGCGACGGTGGGGCCAACGTCCTGACTTTC. Translating it yields CARQLPGQGDGGANVLTF.

The V gene is TRBV5-1, the J gene TRBJ1-2; D might be TRBD1 (5 bases). This CDR3 spans 13 amino acids. Trimming removed 0 bases at V and 2 bases at J, with 5 bases between. Germline CDR1 and CDR2: SGHRS and YFSETQ. In DNA form, the CDR3 reads TGCGCCAGCAGCTTGGGACAGAACTATGGCTACACCTTC. Amino acids: CASSLGQNYGYTF. Variable domain in full (rest from reference TRBV5-1 and TRBJ1-2): KAGVTQTPRYLIKTRGQQVTLSCSPISGHRSVSWYQQTPGQGLQFLFEYFSETQRNKGNFPGRFSGRQFSNSRSEMNVSTLELGDSALYLCASSLGQNYGYTFGSGTRLTVV.

V gene TRBV28 combines with J gene TRBJ2-5; a weak D match, TRBD1 (7 bases). CDR3 length: 16 amino acids. Deletions cut 6 bases from V and 1 base from J, with 18 bases between. The germline CDR1 and CDR2 sequences are MDHEN and SYDVKM. CDR3 nucleotides: TGTGCCAGCAGGGGGAGGAGACAGGGTGTCCAAGAGACCCAGTACTTC. This encodes CASRGRRQGVQETQYF.

The CDR3 bases are TGTGCCAGCAGTGTGATGACAGGCAATCAGCCCCAGCATTTT. Its protein is CASSVMTGNQPQHF. This chain joins TRBV6-1 and TRBJ1-5, with a possible D match to TRBD1 (5 bases). CDR1 is MNHNS, CDR2 SASEGT, per germline. The V end lost 4 bases, the J end lost 2 bases, and 9 bases lay between the germline ends. CDR3 length: 14 residues.

J is TRBJ1-1 and V is TRBV11-1; the match to TRBD1 covers 8 bases. The V and J ends lost 7 bases and 0 bases, in that order; junction bases with no gene match: 10. The germline V gene encodes CDR1 SGHAT and CDR2 FQDESV (reference sequence). The CDR3 loop spans 16 amino acids. CDR3 in amino acids: CASTIGDRIMNTEAFF. CDR3 nucleotides: TGTGCCAGCACCATTGGGGACAGGATCATGAACACTGAAGCTTTCTTT.

The rearrangement joins TRBV5-1 to TRBJ2-1, with a weak D call TRBD1 (6 bases). The CDR3 covers 15 residues. CDR1 is SGHRS and CDR2 is YFSETQ in the germline V gene. V shed 1 base and J shed 6 bases, with 14 bases lying between them. CDR3 in amino acids: CASSLSRGWFNEQFF. The CDR3 bases are TGCGCCAGCAGCTTGTCGAGGGGGTGGTTCAATGAGCAGTTCTTC.

The chain joins TRBV19 to TRBJ1-1; D possibly corresponds to TRBD1 (5 bases). The germline CDR1 and CDR2 sequences are LNHDA and SQIVND (reference sequence). There are 14 residues in the CDR3. V lost 7 bases and J 1 base, leaving 13 bases between the germline ends. The CDR3 DNA sequence: TGTGCCAGTACCATAGGGGTCTGGAACACTGAAGCTTTCTTT. Protein sequence: CASTIGVWNTEAFF.